A single sample is the source of the 13 T cell receptor beta chains below, sequenced in a study of spatial heterogeneity in lung cancer. The time point: sample taken at primary tumor resection. MiXCR was run by TCRdb on the 5' RACE reads, yielding one entry per CDR3 protein. The sample consists of some 78,000 distinct CDR3 sequences, 7.5% to 9.5% of them appearing once. The source was PBMCs, collected at surgery. The receptors stem from a male donor with early-stage non-small cell lung cancer.

Only one count was recorded for this clonotype. The genes are TRBV29-1 and TRBJ1-1; D perhaps matches TRBD1 (5 bases). V was pared by 2 bases and J by 4 bases, with 11 bases between. Looked up from germline, CDR1 is SQVTM and CDR2 is ANQGSEA. The CDR3 covers 13 residues. This CDR3 is CSVETGLGTEAFF. The CDR3 coding sequence is TGCAGCGTTGAAACGGGGCTTGGCACTGAAGCTTTCTTT.

This clonotype has a handful of counts. The CDR3 loop reads CASSNIQQGPTREEFF. The CDR3 coding sequence is TGTGCCAGTAGTAACATCCAACAGGGTCCCACACGGGAGGAGTTCTTC. The genes are TRBV19 and TRBJ2-1; D might be TRBD2 (7 bases). The CDR3 spans 16 residues. Trimming removed 4 bases from V and 14 bases from J, with 27 bases in between. The germline V gene has CDR1 LNHDA and CDR2 SQIVND (reference sequence).

This clonotype was recorded many times. The chain recombines TRBV20-1 with TRBJ2-3, with no clear D. With 3 bases removed from V and 7 bases from J, the gap between germline ends came to 14 bases. Per the germline V gene, CDR1 is DFQATT and CDR2 is SNEGSKA (reference sequence). There are 13 residues in the CDR3. CDR3 DNA sequence: TGCAGTGCTAGGACCGGGCAGCCTTATACGCAGTATTTT. Protein sequence: CSARTGQPYTQYF.

Worth noting for this clonotype: This sequence may be a read error, since a much larger clone differs from it by one base. The chain uses TRBV27 and TRBJ1-3; D unresolved. The CDR3 has 15 residues. Germline V CDR1 and CDR2: MNHEY, SMNVEV (reference sequence). In DNA, the CDR3 is TGTGCCAGCAGTTACAACAGCTACTCTGGAAACACCGTATATTTT. Its translation is CASSYNSYSGNTVYF.

The genes are TRBV18 and TRBJ2-1; unclear D gene. In germline, CDR1 is KGHSH, CDR2 LQKENI. V was cut by 4 bases and J by 6 bases, with 10 bases left in between. The CDR3 sequence is 13 residues long. CDR3 amino acids: CASSLDIVNEQFF. As DNA, the CDR3 is TGTGCCAGCTCACTAGACATTGTCAATGAGCAGTTCTTC.

This clonotype has ten or more counts. The J gene is TRBJ2-7, the V gene TRBV5-1; TRBD1 agrees at 7 bases. Trimming cost V 4 bases and J 3 bases; bases outside gene matches: 7. This CDR3 comprises 14 residues. In germline, CDR1 is SGHRS, CDR2 YFSETQ. The CDR3 DNA reads TGCGCCAGCAGCCTGAGGACAGGCGACTACGAGCAGTACTTC. Its protein is CASSLRTGDYEQYF.

The sample holds many counts of this clonotype. The chain combines TRBV3-1 with TRBJ2-3; D unclear. The CDR3 is 13 residues long. V dropped 4 bases and J dropped 0 bases, with 5 bases sitting between them. Germline CDR1 is LGHDT and CDR2 is YNNKEL (reference sequence). The CDR3 sequence is CASSPFSTDTQYF. The CDR3 nucleotides are TGTGCCAGCAGCCCCTTTAGCACAGATACGCAGTATTTT.

This chain joins TRBV11-2 and TRBJ1-3; D unresolved. The germline V gene encodes CDR1 SGHAT and CDR2 FQNNGV. The CDR3 consists of 15 residues. Between the trimmed V and J ends, which lost 1 base and 3 bases, there was a span of 10 bases. As DNA, the CDR3 is TGTGCCAGCAGCTTAGTAGGCACGGTTGGAAACACCATATATTTT. This translates into CASSLVGTVGNTIYF.

This clonotype occurred a few times. The chain uses TRBV11-2 and TRBJ2-1; 9 nucleotides line up with TRBD1. V shed 3 bases, J shed 0 bases, and the junction held 9 bases outside the gene matches. CDR3 length: 18 amino acids. CDR1 and CDR2 from the germline V gene are SGHAT and FQNNGV. CDR3 DNA: TGTGCCAGCAGCTTGGCCCCCATACAGGGGGCCTCCTACAATGAGCAGTTCTTC. Protein sequence: CASSLAPIQGASYNEQFF.

This clonotype was seen more than once but under ten times. The rearrangement uses TRBV12-3 or TRBV12-4 and TRBJ1-4; possible D gene TRBD1, 5 bases. Trimming took off 3 bases at V and 2 bases at J, with 10 bases between the two ends. CDR3 length: 15 residues. The CDR3 DNA reads TGTGCCAGCAGTTTTTGGGGCCTTACTAATGAAAAACTGTTTTTT. Protein sequence: CASSFWGLTNEKLFF.

The chain is built from TRBV5-1 and TRBJ2-3; no reliable D call. Trimming stripped 0 bases from V and 3 bases from J, with 17 bases between. This CDR3 has 17 amino acids. Germline V CDR1 and CDR2: SGHRS, YFSETQ. In nucleotides, the CDR3 is TGCGCCAGCAGCTTGGTCCCCCTCGGACGGATAACAGATACGCAGTATTTT. Protein: CASSLVPLGRITDTQYF. Together with reference TRBV5-1 and TRBJ2-3, the CDR3 gives the full variable domain: KAGVTQTPRYLIKTRGQQVTLSCSPISGHRSVSWYQQTPGQGLQFLFEYFSETQRNKGNFPGRFSGRQFSNSRSEMNVSTLELGDSALYLCASSLVPLGRITDTQYFGPGTRLTVL.

The chain is built from TRBV30 and TRBJ2-1, with no clear D. V lost 0 bases to trimming and J lost 8 bases, with 8 bases between them. The CDR3 consists of 12 residues. From germline, CDR1 is GTSNPN and CDR2 SVGIG (reference sequence). The DNA of the CDR3 is TGTGCCTGGAGTGTACTCATCCATGAGCAGTTCTTC. Translating gives CAWSVLIHEQFF.

This clonotype has ten or more counts. This chain joins TRBV29-1 and TRBJ2-5; tentatively, D is TRBD2 (6 bases). Per the germline V gene, CDR1 is SQVTM and CDR2 is ANQGSEA. Trimming left V 6 bases short and J 5 bases short, with 16 bases between. The CDR3 loop spans 13 amino acids. This chain's CDR3 is CSVRGEDRETQYF. The CDR3, as DNA: TGCAGCGTACGCGGGGAGGATAGGGAGACCCAGTACTTC.